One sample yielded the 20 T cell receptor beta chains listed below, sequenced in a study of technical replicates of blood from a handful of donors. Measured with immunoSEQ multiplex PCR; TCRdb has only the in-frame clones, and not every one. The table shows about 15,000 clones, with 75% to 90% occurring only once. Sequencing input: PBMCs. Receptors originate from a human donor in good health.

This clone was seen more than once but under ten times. The CDR3 DNA follows: TGTGCCTGGAGGCAGGGGGCCTTCTCTGGAAACACCATATATTTT. This translates into CAWRQGAFSGNTIYF. The chain employs TRBV30 and TRBJ1-3; 8 nucleotides line up with TRBD1. The V gene's germline CDR1 is GTSNPN and CDR2 SVGIG (reference sequence). The CDR3 length is 15 residues. Trimming at V came to 3 bases and at J to 0 bases, leaving 4 bases not matched to a gene.

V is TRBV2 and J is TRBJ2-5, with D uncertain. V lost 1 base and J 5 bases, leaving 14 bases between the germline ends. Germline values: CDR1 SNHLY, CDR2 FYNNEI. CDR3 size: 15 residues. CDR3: CASSEELLRRETQYF. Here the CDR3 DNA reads TGTGCCAGCAGTGAAGAGCTGCTACGTCGGGAGACCCAGTACTTC.

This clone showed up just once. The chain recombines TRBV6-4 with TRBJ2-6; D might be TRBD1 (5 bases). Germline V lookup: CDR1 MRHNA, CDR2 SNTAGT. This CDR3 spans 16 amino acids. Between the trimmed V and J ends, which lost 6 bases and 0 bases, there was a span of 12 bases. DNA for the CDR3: TGTGCCAGCAGCCCCGACAGTTCCTCTGGGGCCAACGTCCTGACTTTC. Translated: CASSPDSSSGANVLTF.

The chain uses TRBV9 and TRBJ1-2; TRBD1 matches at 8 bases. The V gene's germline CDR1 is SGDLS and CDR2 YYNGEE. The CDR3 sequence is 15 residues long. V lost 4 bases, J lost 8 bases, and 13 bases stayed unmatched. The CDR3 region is CASSPQISGGGGYTF. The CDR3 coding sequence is TGTGCCAGCAGCCCCCAGATCTCAGGGGGCGGGGGCTACACCTTC.

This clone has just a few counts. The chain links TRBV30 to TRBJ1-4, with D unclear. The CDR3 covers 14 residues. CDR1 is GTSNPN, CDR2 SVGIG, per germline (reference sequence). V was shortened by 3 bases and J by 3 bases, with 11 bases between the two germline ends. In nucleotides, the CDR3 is TGTGCCTGGAGCCCCTCCTCGGCTAATGAAAAACTGTTTTTT. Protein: CAWSPSSANEKLFF.

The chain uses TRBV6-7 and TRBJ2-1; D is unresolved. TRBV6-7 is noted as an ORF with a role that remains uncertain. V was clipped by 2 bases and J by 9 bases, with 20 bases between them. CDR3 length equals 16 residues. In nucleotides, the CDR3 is TGTGCCAGCAGTTACCCACCGGCTCCTAGTTTCTGTGAGCAGTTCTTC. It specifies CASSYPPAPSFCEQFF.

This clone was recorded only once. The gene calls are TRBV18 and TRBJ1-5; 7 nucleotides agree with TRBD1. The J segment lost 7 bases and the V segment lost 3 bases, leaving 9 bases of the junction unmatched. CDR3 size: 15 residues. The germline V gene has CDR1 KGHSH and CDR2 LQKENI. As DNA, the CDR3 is TGTGCCAGCTCACCGGCTCGGCAGGGGGGACAGCCCCAGCATTTT. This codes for CASSPARQGGQPQHF.

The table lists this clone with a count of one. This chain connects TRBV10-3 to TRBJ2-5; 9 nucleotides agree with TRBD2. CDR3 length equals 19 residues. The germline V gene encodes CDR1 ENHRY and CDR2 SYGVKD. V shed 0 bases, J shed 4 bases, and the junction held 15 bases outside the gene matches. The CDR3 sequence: CAISESLNSGSPRRETQYF. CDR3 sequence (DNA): TGTGCCATCAGTGAGTCTCTTAATAGCGGGAGCCCTAGGAGAGAGACCCAGTACTTC.

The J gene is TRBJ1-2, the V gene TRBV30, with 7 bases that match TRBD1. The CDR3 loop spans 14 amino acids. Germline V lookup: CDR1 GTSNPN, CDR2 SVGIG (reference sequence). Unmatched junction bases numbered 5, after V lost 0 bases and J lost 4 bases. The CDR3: CAWSVGTAFYGYTF. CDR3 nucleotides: TGTGCCTGGAGTGTCGGGACAGCGTTCTATGGCTACACCTTC. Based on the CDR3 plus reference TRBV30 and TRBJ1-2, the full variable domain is SQTIHQWPATLVQPVGSPLSLECTVEGTSNPNLYWYRQAAGRGLQLLFYSVGIGQISSEVPQNLSASRPQDRQFILSSKKLLLSDSGFYLCAWSVGTAFYGYTFGSGTRLTVV.

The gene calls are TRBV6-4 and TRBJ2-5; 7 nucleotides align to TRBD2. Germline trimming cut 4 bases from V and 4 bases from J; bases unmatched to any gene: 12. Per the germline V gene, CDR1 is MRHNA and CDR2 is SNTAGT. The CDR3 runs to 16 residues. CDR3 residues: CASSAVAGEGRETQYF. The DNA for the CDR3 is TGTGCCAGCAGTGCCGTGGCGGGAGAGGGGCGAGAGACCCAGTACTTC.

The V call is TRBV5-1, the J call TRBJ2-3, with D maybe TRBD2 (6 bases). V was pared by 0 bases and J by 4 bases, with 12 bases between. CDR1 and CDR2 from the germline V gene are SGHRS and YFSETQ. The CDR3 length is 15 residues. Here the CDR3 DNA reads TGCGCCAGCAGCTTGGGACAGCGCGGGGCAGATACGCAGTATTTT. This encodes CASSLGQRGADTQYF.

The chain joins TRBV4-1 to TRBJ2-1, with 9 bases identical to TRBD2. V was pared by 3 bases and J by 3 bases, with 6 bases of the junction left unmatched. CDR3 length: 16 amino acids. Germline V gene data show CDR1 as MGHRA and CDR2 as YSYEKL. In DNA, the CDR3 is TGCGCCAGCAGCCAGGAGGATAGCGGGAGCTACAATGAGCAGTTCTTC. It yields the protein CASSQEDSGSYNEQFF.

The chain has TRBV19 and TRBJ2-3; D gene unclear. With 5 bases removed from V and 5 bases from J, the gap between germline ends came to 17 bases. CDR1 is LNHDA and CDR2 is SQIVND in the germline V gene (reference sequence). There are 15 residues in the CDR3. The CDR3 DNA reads TGTGCCAGTAGTCAAACCCCCGCACCCAGAGATACGCAGTATTTT. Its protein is CASSQTPAPRDTQYF. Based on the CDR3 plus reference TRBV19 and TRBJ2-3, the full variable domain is DGGITQSPKYLFRKEGQNVTLSCEQNLNHDAMYWYRQDPGQGLRLIYYSQIVNDFQKGDIAEGYSVSREKKESFPLTVTSAQKNPTAFYLCASSQTPAPRDTQYFGPGTRLTVL.

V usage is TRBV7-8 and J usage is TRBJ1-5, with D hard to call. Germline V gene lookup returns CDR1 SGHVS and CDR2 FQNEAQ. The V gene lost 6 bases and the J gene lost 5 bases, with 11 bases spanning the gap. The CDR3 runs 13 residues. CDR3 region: CASRLDNYQPQHF. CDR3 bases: TGTGCCAGCAGACTAGACAACTATCAGCCCCAGCATTTT.

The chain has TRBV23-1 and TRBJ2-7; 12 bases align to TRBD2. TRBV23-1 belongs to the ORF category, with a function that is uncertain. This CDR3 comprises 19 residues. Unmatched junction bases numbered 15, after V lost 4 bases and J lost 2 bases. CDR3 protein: CASSPHQEASGRAAYEQYF. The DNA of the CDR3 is TGCGCCAGCAGTCCCCACCAAGAGGCTAGCGGGAGGGCGGCCTACGAGCAGTACTTC.

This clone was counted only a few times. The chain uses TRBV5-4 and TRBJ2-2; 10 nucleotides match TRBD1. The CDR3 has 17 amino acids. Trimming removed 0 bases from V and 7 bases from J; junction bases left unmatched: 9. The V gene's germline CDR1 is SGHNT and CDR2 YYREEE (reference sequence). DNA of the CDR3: TGTGCCAGCAGCTTGGGACAGGGGGCCATTTCAGTCGGGGAGCTGTTTTTT. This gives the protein CASSLGQGAISVGELFF.

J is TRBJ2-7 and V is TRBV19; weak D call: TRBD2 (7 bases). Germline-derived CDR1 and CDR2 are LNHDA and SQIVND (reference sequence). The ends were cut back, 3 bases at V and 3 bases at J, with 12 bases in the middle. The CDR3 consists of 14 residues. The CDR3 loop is CASSMKGGDYEQYF. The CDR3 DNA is TGTGCCAGTAGTATGAAGGGGGGGGACTACGAGCAGTACTTC.

CDR3 coding DNA: TGTGCCAGCAGGGCTAGCGGGAGCGGAAACGAGCAGTACTTC. Its translation: CASRASGSGNEQYF. The genes are TRBV2 and TRBJ2-7; 10 bases match TRBD2. This CDR3 comprises 14 residues. Germline V gene lookup returns CDR1 SNHLY and CDR2 FYNNEI. V lost 6 bases and J lost 5; bases outside the gene matches: 7.

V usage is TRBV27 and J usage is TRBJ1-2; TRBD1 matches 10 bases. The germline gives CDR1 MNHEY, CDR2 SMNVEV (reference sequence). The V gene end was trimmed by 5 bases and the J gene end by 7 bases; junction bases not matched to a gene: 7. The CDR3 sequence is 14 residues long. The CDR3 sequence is CASSPRQGASGYTF. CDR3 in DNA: TGTGCCAGCAGTCCCCGACAGGGGGCCTCTGGCTACACCTTC.

CDR3 nucleotide sequence: TGTGCCAGCAGTCCCGGGGGGACTAGCGGCATCTACGAGCAGTACTTC. Amino acids: CASSPGGTSGIYEQYF. J is TRBJ2-7 and V is TRBV28; 11 bases match TRBD2. The CDR3 has 16 amino acids. The germline V gene has CDR1 MDHEN and CDR2 SYDVKM. V trimming: 5 bases; J trimming: 3 bases; junction bases outside the gene matches: 9.